This TCR beta chain was found in a study of blood T cells in healthy people across ages. The CDR3 runs to 13 residues. V lost 11 bases and J 5 bases, leaving 18 bases between the germline ends. Germline V gene sequence: CDR1 SNHLY, CDR2 FYNNEI. This clonotype was seen a few times. Alongside a J-beta primer mix, a sample-barcoded 5' primer served in a second PCR lasting roughly 7 to 12 cycles. Using its own MiXCR run on the 5' RACE reads, TCRdb lists one record per CDR3 protein. This table has under 750,000 distinct CDR3 sequences, roughly 48% appearing once. This rearrangement joins TRBV2 to TRBJ1-1; the D gene is possibly TRBD1 (6 bases). The specimen sequenced was blood. The sequence came from a man aged 80 or over in good health. CDR3 sequence reads: CAVTGHPGTEAFF. In DNA, the CDR3 is TGTGCCGTCACGGGACACCCGGGTACTGAAGCTTTCTTT.